A selection of T cell receptor beta chains follows, all from one sample in a study of blood T cell repertoires in COVID-19. The method was immunoSEQ multiplex PCR; TCRdb's version includes in-frame clones alone and lacks a portion of them. The sample contains fewer than 55,000 clones, about 70% of which appear only once. What was sequenced was peripheral blood. All receptors come from a woman aged 70 to 79 with acute or convalescent COVID-19. Both conserved end residues are part of each CDR3. Each record gives: clone size, D gene, J gene, V gene, CDR3 protein, CDR3 DNA. A D gene is named only where the DNA matches it firmly. Clone size is stated in some rows and not others, as once, few, many or a class when expanded.

>few|TRBD1|TRBJ1-2|TRBV7-2
CASSLTGYNYGYTF
TGTGCCAGCAGTTTGACAGGGTATAACTATGGCTACACCTTC
>-|TRBD1|TRBJ2-5|TRBV18
CASSPAGTGLPETQYF
TGTGCCAGCTCACCCGCCGGGACAGGGCTCCCAGAGACCCAGTACTTC
>-|TRBD2|TRBJ2-1|TRBV3-1/TRBV3-2
CASSQDGVSLGLGRNEQFF
TGTGCCAGCAGCCAAGATGGGGTAAGTTTAGGACTAGGGCGGAATGAGCAGTTCTTC
>-|TRBD1|TRBJ2-2|TRBV10-3
CAISDLDRARNTGELFF
TGTGCCATCAGTGACCTGGACAGGGCTCGGAACACCGGGGAGCTGTTTTTT
>-|TRBD2|TRBJ2-1|TRBV2
CASRVAGGNYNEQFF
TGTGCCAGCAGGGTAGCGGGGGGTAATTACAATGAGCAGTTCTTC
>medium-sized|-|TRBJ2-7|TRBV20-1
CSAPYGGEQYF
TGCAGTGCCCCCTACGGCGGCGAGCAGTACTTC
>-|-|TRBJ2-2|TRBV11-2
CASSLGFRGGTGELFF
TGTGCCAGCAGCTTAGGTTTCAGGGGTGGCACCGGGGAGCTGTTTTTT
>-|TRBD1|TRBJ2-7|TRBV19
CASSITSDRTYEQYF
TGTGCCAGTAGTATAACTTCGGACAGGACCTACGAGCAGTACTTC
>few|TRBD1|TRBJ2-7|TRBV27
CASSTDRDRVPDEQYF
TGTGCCAGCAGTACAGACCGGGACAGGGTCCCGGACGAGCAGTACTTC
>-|-|TRBJ1-2|TRBV6-2/TRBV6-3
CASSYSIGGSRGPLTTGYTF
TGTGCCAGCAGTTACTCGATAGGTGGTTCGCGGGGACCACTAACTACTGGCTACACCTTC
>-|TRBD2|TRBJ2-7|TRBV7-2
CASSLTSGGLSSYEQYF
TGTGCCAGCAGCCTCACTAGCGGGGGCCTCTCCTCCTACGAGCAGTACTTC
>-|-|TRBJ1-2|TRBV9
CASSVIRGGYTF
TGTGCCAGCAGCGTAATCAGGGGTGGCTACACCTTC
>-|TRBD2|TRBJ2-3|TRBV19
CASAGEAIDTQYF
TGTGCCAGTGCGGGGGAAGCCATCGATACGCAGTATTTT
>-|TRBD2|TRBJ2-1|TRBV28
CASSSTSGTYNEQFF
TGTGCCAGCAGTTCCACTAGCGGGACCTACAATGAGCAGTTCTTC
>-|-|TRBJ2-1|TRBV7-2
CASSFYRNEQFF
TGTGCCAGCAGCTTCTACCGGAATGAGCAGTTCTTC
>-|-|TRBJ2-2|TRBV7-8
CASSLRDFDTGELFF
TGTGCCAGCAGCTTAAGGGACTTCGACACCGGGGAGCTGTTTTTT
>-|-|TRBJ2-7|TRBV10-1
CASSELRGFGKYEQYF
TGCGCCAGCAGTGAGCTTCGAGGGTTTGGAAAATACGAGCAGTACTTC
>-|-|TRBJ2-5|TRBV14
CASSQVTWTSETQYF
TGTGCCAGCAGCCAAGTAACTTGGACAAGCGAAACCCAGTACTTC
>few|TRBD2|TRBJ2-7|TRBV5-6
CASSFGLAGSWSYEQYF
TGTGCCAGCAGCTTTGGGCTAGCGGGAAGTTGGTCCTACGAGCAGTACTTC
>once|TRBD2|TRBJ2-5|TRBV9
CASSPRLAGVGETQYF
TGTGCCAGCAGCCCCCGACTAGCGGGAGTCGGGGAGACCCAGTACTTC
>-|-|TRBJ1-2|TRBV23-1
CASSQDSHYGYTF
TGCGCCAGCAGCCAGGACAGTCATTATGGCTACACCTTC
>-|-|TRBJ2-5|TRBV5-4
CASSLAGGGEETQYF
TGTGCCAGCAGTCTGGCCGGCGGCGGGGAAGAGACCCAGTACTTC
>-|TRBD1|TRBJ1-1|TRBV27
CASSPGTGVVTEAFF
TGTGCCAGCAGTCCCGGGACAGGGGTTGTCACTGAAGCTTTCTTT
>-|TRBD1|TRBJ2-5|TRBV3-1/TRBV3-2
CASSPGQTEETQYF
TGTGCCAGCAGCCCGGGACAGACTGAAGAGACCCAGTACTTC
>-|-|TRBJ1-2|TRBV2
CASSKAGYVYGYTF
TGTGCCAGCAGCAAAGCAGGGTACGTCTATGGCTACACCTTC
>-|TRBD1|TRBJ2-7|TRBV10-3
CAISPGTGGYEQYF
TGTGCCATCAGCCCCGGGACAGGGGGGTACGAGCAGTACTTC
>-|TRBD1|TRBJ1-4|TRBV18
CASSPLIPGQGISGEKLFF
TGTGCCAGCTCACCACTCATACCGGGACAGGGTATTTCGGGAGAAAAACTGTTTTTT
>-|TRBD2|TRBJ2-4|TRBV5-4
CASSLRLAGEGNIQYF
TGTGCCAGCAGCTTGAGACTAGCGGGTGAGGGAAACATTCAGTACTTC
>-|-|TRBJ1-5|TRBV19
CASSMTGGGNQPQHF
TGTGCCAGTAGTATGACGGGGGGTGGCAATCAGCCCCAGCATTTT
>few|-|TRBJ1-6|TRBV6-5
CASSQLPTENRLHF
TGTGCCAGCAGTCAACTCCCGACAGAAAATAGACTCCACTTT
>-|-|TRBJ1-2|TRBV7-3
CASSQGRGQENYGYTF
TGTGCCAGCAGCCAAGGGCGGGGTCAAGAAAACTATGGCTACACCTTC
>few|-|TRBJ1-1|TRBV18
CASSPVVVENTEAFF
TGTGCCAGCTCGCCGGTAGTTGTAGAGAACACTGAAGCTTTCTTT
>-|-|TRBJ2-3|TRBV5-1
CASSLTGWTDTQYF
TGCGCCAGCAGCTTGACAGGGTGGACAGATACGCAGTATTTT
>-|-|TRBJ2-1|TRBV15
CATSRDTDNEQFF
TGTGCCACCAGCAGAGATACAGACAATGAGCAGTTCTTC
>-|-|TRBJ2-7|TRBV28
CASMGNYEQYF
TGTGCCAGCATGGGCAACTACGAGCAGTACTTC
>-|TRBD2|TRBJ2-1|TRBV5-1
CASSQTGTSEYEQFF
TGCGCCAGCAGCCAAACCGGGACTAGCGAATATGAGCAGTTCTTC
>-|-|TRBJ1-1|TRBV27
CASSFASRNTEAFF
TGTGCCAGCAGTTTTGCATCTAGAAACACTGAAGCTTTCTTT
>-|TRBD1|TRBJ1-6|TRBV5-6
CASSQDRENSPLHF
TGTGCCAGCAGCCAAGACAGGGAAAATTCACCCCTCCACTTT
>-|-|TRBJ1-2|TRBV7-9
CASSLNSYGYTF
TGTGCCAGCAGCTTAAACTCCTATGGCTACACCTTC
>-|-|TRBJ1-6|TRBV7-2
CASSLRDNNSPLHF
TGTGCCAGCAGCCTCCGGGACAATAATTCACCCCTCCACTTT
>-|TRBD2|TRBJ2-5|TRBV6-4
CASSDQAGGNPQYF
TGTGCCAGCAGTGACCAAGCGGGGGGGAACCCCCAGTACTTC
>-|TRBD1|TRBJ2-5|TRBV18
CASSAGTGEQETQYF
TGTGCCAGCTCAGCGGGGACAGGGGAGCAAGAGACCCAGTACTTC
>-|-|TRBJ1-6|TRBV6-5
CASSYWTGSDSPLHF
TGTGCCAGCAGTTACTGGACTGGGAGTGATTCACCCCTCCACTTT
>-|-|TRBJ2-1|TRBV18
CASSPDSNEQFF
TGTGCCAGCTCACCAGACTCCAATGAGCAGTTCTTC
>-|-|TRBJ2-7|TRBV2
CASIASGRVNYEQYF
TGTGCCAGCATAGCGTCGGGTCGGGTTAACTACGAGCAGTACTTC
>-|TRBD1|TRBJ1-1|TRBV3-1/TRBV3-2
CASSQQDRGGRGAFF
TGTGCCAGCAGCCAACAAGACAGGGGGGGCAGGGGAGCTTTCTTT
>-|-|TRBJ1-2|TRBV5-4
CASSLGQIFYGYTF
TGTGCCAGCAGCTTGGGGCAGATCTTCTATGGCTACACCTTC
>-|TRBD2|TRBJ2-7|TRBV2
CASSKGTSGKGEQYF
TGTGCCAGCAGTAAAGGGACTAGCGGGAAAGGGGAGCAGTACTTC
>-|-|TRBJ2-6|TRBV7-8
CASSFEESTGANVLTF
TGTGCCAGCAGCTTTGAGGAAAGCACTGGGGCCAACGTCCTGACTTTC
>-|-|TRBJ2-7|TRBV10-1
CASSEGSGASYEQYF
TGCGCCAGCAGTGAGGGGTCAGGGGCCTCCTACGAGCAGTACTTC
>few|-|TRBJ2-1|TRBV7-3
CASSVDFSSYNEQFF
TGTGCCAGCAGCGTGGACTTCTCCTCCTACAATGAGCAGTTCTTC
>few|TRBD1|TRBJ1-2|TRBV14
CASSRTGVGYGYTF
TGTGCCAGCAGCCGGACAGGGGTAGGCTATGGCTACACCTTC
>-|-|TRBJ1-6|TRBV19
CASTFPGTPLHF
TGTGCCAGTACCTTCCCGGGGACACCCCTCCACTTT
>few|-|TRBJ1-2|TRBV3-1/TRBV3-2
CASSQDAGYGYTF
TGTGCCAGCAGCCAAGATGCCGGCTATGGCTACACCTTC
>-|TRBD2|TRBJ2-1|TRBV27
CASSVLAGGPAEQFF
TGTGCCAGCAGTGTACTAGCGGGGGGGCCCGCTGAGCAGTTCTTC
>once|TRBD2|TRBJ2-1|TRBV18
CASSRTSGDEQFF
TGTGCCAGCTCCCGGACTAGCGGGGATGAGCAGTTCTTC
>-|-|TRBJ1-2|TRBV6-2/TRBV6-3
CASSYEDGENYTF
TGTGCCAGCAGTTACGAGGACGGGGAAAACTACACCTTC
>few|TRBD1|TRBJ1-2|TRBV20-1
CSASTGGDGYTF
TGCAGTGCCAGTACAGGGGGGGATGGCTACACCTTC
>-|TRBD2|TRBJ2-1|TRBV19
CASSISLAGNEQFF
TGTGCCAGTAGTATAAGCCTAGCGGGAAATGAGCAGTTCTTC
>-|-|TRBJ1-5|TRBV2
CASSAWRNQPQHF
TGTGCCAGCAGTGCCTGGCGGAATCAGCCCCAGCATTTT